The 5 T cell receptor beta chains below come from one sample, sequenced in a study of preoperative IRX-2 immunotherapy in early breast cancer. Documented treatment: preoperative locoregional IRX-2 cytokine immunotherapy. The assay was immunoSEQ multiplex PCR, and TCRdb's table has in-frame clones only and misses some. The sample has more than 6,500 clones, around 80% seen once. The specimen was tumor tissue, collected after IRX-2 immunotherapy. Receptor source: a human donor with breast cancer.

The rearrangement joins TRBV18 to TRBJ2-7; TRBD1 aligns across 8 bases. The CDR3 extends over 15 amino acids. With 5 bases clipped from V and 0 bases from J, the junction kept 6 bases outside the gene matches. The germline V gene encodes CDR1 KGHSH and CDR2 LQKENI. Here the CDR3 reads CASSSRDRRSYEQYF. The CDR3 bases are TGTGCCAGCTCATCTCGGGACAGGCGCTCCTACGAGCAGTACTTC. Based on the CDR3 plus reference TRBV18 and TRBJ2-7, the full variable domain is NAGVMQNPRHLVRRRGQEARLRCSPMKGHSHVYWYRQLPEEGLKFMVYLQKENIIDESGMPKERFSAEFPKEGPSILRIQQVVRGDSAAYFCASSSRDRRSYEQYFGPGTRLTVT.

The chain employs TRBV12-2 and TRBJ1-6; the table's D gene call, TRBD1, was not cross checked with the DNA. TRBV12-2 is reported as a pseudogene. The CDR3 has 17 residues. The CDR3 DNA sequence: TGTGCCAACCTTAGACCCGACAGGGGGCGGGACAATTCACCCCTCCACTTT. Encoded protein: CANLRPDRGRDNSPLHF.

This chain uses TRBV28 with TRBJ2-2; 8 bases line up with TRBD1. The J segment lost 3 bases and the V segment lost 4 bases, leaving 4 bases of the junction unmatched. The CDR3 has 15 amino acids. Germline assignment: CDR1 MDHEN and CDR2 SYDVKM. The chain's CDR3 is CASSSRQGYTGELFF. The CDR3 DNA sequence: TGTGCCAGCAGTTCACGACAGGGGTACACCGGGGAGCTGTTTTTT.

CDR3 sequence reads: CASSIEGTEAFF. The CDR3 DNA sequence: TGTGCCAGCAGTATAGAGGGCACTGAAGCTTTCTTT. The rearrangement uses TRBV6-8 and TRBJ1-1, with no clear D. Germline V gene lookup returns CDR1 MNHGY and CDR2 SAAAGT. The CDR3 totals 12 residues. The V gene lost 5 bases and the J gene lost 4 bases, with 8 bases spanning the gap.

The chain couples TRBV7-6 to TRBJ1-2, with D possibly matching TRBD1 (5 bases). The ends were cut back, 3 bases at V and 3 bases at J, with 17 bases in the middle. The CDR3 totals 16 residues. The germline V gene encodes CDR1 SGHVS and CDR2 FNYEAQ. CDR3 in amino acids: CASSLVNRDSYYGYTF. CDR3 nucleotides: TGTGCCAGCAGCTTGGTTAATCGCGACAGTTACTATGGCTACACCTTC.